Sequencing of this TCR beta chain was carried out in a study of shared clonotypes between healthy human individuals. The overall study: Researchers drew samples from two women and a few men aged 18 to 49. General study results and limits: Clonotypes shared by all four sorted-subset donors had higher generation probabilities than non-shared clonotypes. Collection of samples was limited to blood; tissue repertoires likely differ.

About this clone itself: Its target is unknown.

Here immunoSEQ multiplex PCR was the method, and the copy in TCRdb shows in-frame clones only, minus some. Of approximately 2.5 million clones listed, over 85% are singletons. The authors divided CD4+ cells into CD45RA+ naive and CD45RA-negative memory subsets. V shed 0 bases, J shed 3 bases, and the junction held 4 bases outside the gene matches. Germline V gene sequence: CDR1 MNHEY, CDR2 SMNVEV (reference sequence). The CDR3 loop spans 15 amino acids. The rearrangement links TRBV27 to TRBJ2-7; 8 nucleotides align to TRBD1. This TCR derives from a man in his late teens or twenties in good health. Some clones in this sample may be carry-over from other donors' samples. Material for sequencing was naive CD4+ T cells from PBMCs. As to subset: CD45RA+ positively selected. The CDR3 nucleotides are TGTGCCAGCAGTTTATCTCCAGGGGGCAACTACGAGCAGTACTTC. Its protein product is CASSLSPGGNYEQYF.